The entry that follows covers one T cell receptor (beta chain) sequence. What it binds is not known. Primers for the PCR totalled 60 Vbeta and 13 Jbeta. Assay used: immunoSEQ multiplex PCR; TCRdb lists only in-frame clones, some missing. The sample shows roughly 100,000 clones, about 83% of them seen only once. Germline CDR1 MNHEY, CDR2 SVGAGI. The V end lost 7 bases, the J end lost 4 bases, and 8 bases lay between the germline ends. The CDR3 is 11 amino acids. This sample is part of a study of cytomegalovirus exposure and HLA in healthy donors. Study at large: An early data release held some 89 million unique TCRs from HLA-typed donors. Regarding the study as a whole: DRB1 had the most TCR associations and HLA-C the fewest, a later analysis found, with rates varying by HLA locus. A reported reduction in N-insertions relative to the approximately 640-donor mean was seen in an Asian-associated ancestry cluster in a later analysis.

Sequencing input: PBMCs. The clonotype comes from a woman aged 18-29 years in good health and CMV-seropositive. The genes are TRBV6-5 and TRBJ2-7; D gene ambiguous. CDR3 DNA: TGTGCCAGCACAGGTTATTACGAGCAGTACTTC. It codes for CASTGYYEQYF.